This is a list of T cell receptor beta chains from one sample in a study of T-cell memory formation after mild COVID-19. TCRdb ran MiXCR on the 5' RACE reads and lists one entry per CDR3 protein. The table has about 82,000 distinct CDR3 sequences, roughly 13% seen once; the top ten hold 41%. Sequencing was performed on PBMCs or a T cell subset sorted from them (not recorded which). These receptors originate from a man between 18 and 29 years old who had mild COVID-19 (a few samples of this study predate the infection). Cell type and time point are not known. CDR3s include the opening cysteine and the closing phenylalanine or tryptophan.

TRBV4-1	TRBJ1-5	CASSRNRGSNQPQHF
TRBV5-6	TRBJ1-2	CASSLPQGVPYGYTF
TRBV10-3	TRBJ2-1	CAISDSGGYNEQFF
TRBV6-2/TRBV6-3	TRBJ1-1	CASSPAGRMNTEAFF
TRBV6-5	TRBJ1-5	CASSATYKTGNQPQHF
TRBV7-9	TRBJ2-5	CASSLVRQGETQYF
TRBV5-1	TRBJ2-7	CASSSALRSYEQYF
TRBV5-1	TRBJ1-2	CASSDGGYGYTF
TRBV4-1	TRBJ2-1	CASSSPSGGGANEQFF
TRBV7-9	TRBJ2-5	CASSLLVAYQETQYF
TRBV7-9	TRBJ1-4	CASSLTQTGWGEKLFF
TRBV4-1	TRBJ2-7	CASSQVADYEQYF
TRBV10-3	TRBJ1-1	CAISAQGSMNTEAFF
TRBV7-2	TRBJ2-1	CASSLLWNEQFF
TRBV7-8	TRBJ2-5	CASSSSPGETQYF
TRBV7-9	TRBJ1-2	CASSSWTGEDGYTF
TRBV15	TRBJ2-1	CATRGLAEQFF
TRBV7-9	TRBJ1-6	CASSGSGTDNSPLHF
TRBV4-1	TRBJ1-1	CASSQRSTREAFF
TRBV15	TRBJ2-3	CATSSSGIWTDTQYF
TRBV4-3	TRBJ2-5	CASSQDYWGETQYF
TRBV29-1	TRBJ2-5	CSVDGLAGGETQYF
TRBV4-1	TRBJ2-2	CASSQETGELFF
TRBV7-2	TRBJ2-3	CASSPTDTQYF
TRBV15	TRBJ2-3	CATSRDHVGVTDTQYF
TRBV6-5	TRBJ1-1	CASSYGAGEAFF
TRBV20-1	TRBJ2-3	CSARNFPSGKPISTDTQYF
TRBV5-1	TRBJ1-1	CASSLLQNTEAFF
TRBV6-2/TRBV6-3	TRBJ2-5	CASSYLGQQQETQYF
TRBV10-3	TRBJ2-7	CAISGGATAYEQYF
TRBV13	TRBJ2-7	CASSSTGTSGDSYEQYF
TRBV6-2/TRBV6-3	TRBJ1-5	CASSYPGDTHQPQHF
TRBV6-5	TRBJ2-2	CASSHADRGRSTGELFF
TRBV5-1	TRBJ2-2	CASSLLQGSITGELFF
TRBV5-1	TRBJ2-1	CASSRSSGTYNEQFF
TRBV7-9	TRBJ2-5	CASGVEFRQGGRETQYF
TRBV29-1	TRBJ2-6	CSVEDRQHDSGANVLTF
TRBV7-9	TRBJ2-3	CASSLRSGLAFHTQYF
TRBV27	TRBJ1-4	CASRPGVANEKLFF
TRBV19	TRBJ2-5	CASSIYTGLVGETQYF
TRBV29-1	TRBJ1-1	CSARQGRTEAFF
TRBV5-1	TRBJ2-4	CASSPPQPAQAKNIQYF
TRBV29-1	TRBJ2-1	CSVERYNEQFF
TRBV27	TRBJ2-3	CASSTPGPTDTQYF
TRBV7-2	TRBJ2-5	CASSYGTSRETQYF
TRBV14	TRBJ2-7	CASSTGTYEQYF
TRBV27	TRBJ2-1	CASSIGRDNEQFF
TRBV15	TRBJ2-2	CATSTGLDGELFF
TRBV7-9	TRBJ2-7	CASSGRGSAEQYF
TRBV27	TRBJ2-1	CASSLSPWRGAGRYNEQFF
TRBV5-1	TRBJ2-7	CASSLTGSAEVQYEQYF
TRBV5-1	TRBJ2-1	CASSFRAPPYNEQFF
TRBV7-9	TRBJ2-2	CASSLGLITGELFF
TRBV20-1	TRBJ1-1	CSAVLRTGRVFPEAFF
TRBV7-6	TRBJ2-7	CASSLGWRDLDEQYF